A single T cell receptor beta chain is shown here with its context. The antigen is not known. These data belong to a study of OX40 agonist ivuxolimab in advanced cancers. The study's findings and limits: Dosing at 0.1 to 3.0 mg/kg was accompanied by clonal expansion of CD4+ and CD8+ blood T cells by week 6.

Germline V CDR1 and CDR2: LGHNA, YSLEER. The V end was cut by 0 bases, the J end by 6 bases, with 13 bases between. This CDR3 region has 15 residues. Sequencing was performed with immunoSEQ multiplex PCR; in TCRdb, only in-frame clones are kept and a portion is missing. Here the sample spans about 120,000 clones, more than 80% being singletons. The clonotype was recovered from an adult with an advanced solid tumor such as melanoma, head and neck, liver or kidney cancer. The sequences come from CD4+ or CD8+ T cells sorted from blood, collected in a trial of the OX40 agonist ivuxolimab. The chain couples TRBV4-3 to TRBJ2-3; D unclear. In nucleotides, the CDR3 is TGCGCCAGCAGCCAAGACGCGGCGATCATGGATACGCAGTATTTT. Its translation: CASSQDAAIMDTQYF.